Described below is a single TCR beta chain sequence and its context. Its antigen remains unidentified. This sample is part of a study of Tregs in tolerant kidney transplant recipients. Broader study findings: For some patients, primers changed over time, blocking nucleotide-level comparison. Findings come from small patient numbers and require larger validation.

The assay was immunoSEQ multiplex PCR, and TCRdb's table has in-frame clones only and misses some. The repertoire holds 90,000 to 120,000 clones, with around 91% as singletons. Unstimulated regulatory T cells (CD4+CD25+CD127-), CD4+CD25- non-regulatory cells, CD4 and CD8 cells were FACS-sorted from thawed PBMCs. The length of the CDR3 is 12 residues. The germline V and J ends were trimmed by 4 bases and 6 bases, with 9 bases remaining between them. Germline V gene lookup returns CDR1 MNHEY and CDR2 SVGAGI. The sequencing here drew on CD4+ T cells from blood, taken before the transplant. This clonotype was obtained from a human donor who received a combined kidney and bone marrow transplant. The genes are TRBV6-5 and TRBJ1-2; D ambiguous. CDR3 DNA sequence: TGTGCCAGCAGTTGGGCGGGGAATGGCTACACCTTC. It encodes CASSWAGNGYTF.